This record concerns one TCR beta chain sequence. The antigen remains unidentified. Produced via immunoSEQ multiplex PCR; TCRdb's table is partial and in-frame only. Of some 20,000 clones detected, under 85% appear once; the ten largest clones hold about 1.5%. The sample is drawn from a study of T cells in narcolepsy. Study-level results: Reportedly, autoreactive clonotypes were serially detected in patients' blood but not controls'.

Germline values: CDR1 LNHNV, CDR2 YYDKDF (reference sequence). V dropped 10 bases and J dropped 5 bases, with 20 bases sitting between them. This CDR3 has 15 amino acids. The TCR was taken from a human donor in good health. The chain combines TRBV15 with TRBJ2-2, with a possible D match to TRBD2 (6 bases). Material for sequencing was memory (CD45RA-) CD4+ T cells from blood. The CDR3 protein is CARQGVRRETGELFF. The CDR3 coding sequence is TGTGCCAGGCAAGGAGTTAGGCGGGAAACCGGGGAGCTGTTTTTT. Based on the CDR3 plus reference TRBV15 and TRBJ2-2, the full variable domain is DAMVIQNPRYQVTQFGKPVTLSCSQTLNHNVMYWYQQKSSQAPKLLFHYYDKDFNNEADTPDNFQSRRPNTSFCFLDIRSPGLGDTAMYLCARQGVRRETGELFFGEGSRLTVL.